The subject of this entry is one T cell receptor beta chain. Its specificity is not known. The record originates from a study of cytomegalovirus exposure and HLA in healthy donors. Study observations and caveats: V- and J-gene trimming of TCR beta was linked (in a later analysis) to a missense DCLRE1C variant.

CDR3 length: 13 amino acids. Per germline, CDR1 SGHTA and CDR2 FQGTGA. The V end lost 5 bases, the J end lost 3 bases, and 10 bases lay between the germline ends. Use of 60 Vbeta and 13 Jbeta primers characterized the PCR. Sequenced by immunoSEQ multiplex PCR; TCRdb stores in-frame clones only, minus some. There are about 120,000 clones in the sample; roughly four fifths occur only once, and roughly 7% lies in the top ten. The chain is built from TRBV7-3 and TRBJ1-1; D gene ambiguous. The receptor comes from a male donor in good health and CMV-seronegative. The specimen was PBMCs. CDR3 residues: CASSPDGDTEAFF. The CDR3 nucleotides read TGTGCCAGCAGCCCTGACGGAGACACTGAAGCTTTCTTT.